These 10 T cell receptor beta chains were all obtained from the same sample, sequenced in a study of blood T cell repertoires in COVID-19. Generated by immunoSEQ multiplex PCR, the TCRdb table keeps only in-frame clones and is missing some. The table shows 200,000 or so clones, with 88% occurring only once. Sequencing input: PBMCs or T cells enriched from blood (not recorded which). The receptors were sampled from a woman in her thirties who had recovered from COVID-19.

This chain connects TRBV10-1 to TRBJ1-3; 7 bases are a match to TRBD1. Germline loops: CDR1 WNHNN, CDR2 SYGVQD (reference sequence). This CDR3 is 14 amino acids long. The junction had 0 bases not matched to a gene; V was cut back by 3 bases and J by 1 base. CDR3 loop: CASSEQGSGNTIYF. CDR3 nucleotide sequence: TGCGCCAGCAGTGAACAGGGGTCTGGAAACACCATATATTTT.

This clone came up once. The chain recombines TRBV6-6 with TRBJ1-1; TRBD1 matches at 7 bases. Germline CDR1 reads MNHNY; CDR2 reads SVGAGI (reference sequence). This CDR3 has 12 residues. V lost 6 bases and J lost 5; bases outside the gene matches: 3. Here the CDR3 reads CASSRQGTEAFF. The CDR3 nucleotides are TGTGCCAGCAGCCGACAGGGAACTGAAGCTTTCTTT.

The J gene is TRBJ2-7, the V gene TRBV5-1; 8 nucleotides agree with TRBD1. The germline V gene has CDR1 SGHRS and CDR2 YFSETQ. V shed 0 bases and J 3 bases; nucleotides not matched to a gene: 11. The CDR3 runs to 17 residues. The DNA of the CDR3 is TGCGCCAGCAGCTTGGGATTCCCGGGACAGGCGAACTACGAGCAGTACTTC. Translating it yields CASSLGFPGQANYEQYF.

This chain joins TRBV9 and TRBJ2-1; no definite D call. This CDR3 has 12 residues. Germline CDR1 is SGDLS and CDR2 is YYNGEE. Trimming removed 3 bases at V and 8 bases at J, with 9 bases between. This CDR3 is CASSAGPDEQFF. The CDR3 DNA is TGTGCCAGCAGCGCAGGTCCAGATGAGCAGTTCTTC.

This clone occurred once. The genes are TRBV10-3 and TRBJ2-5, with TRBD2 matching over 13 bases. V was clipped by 10 bases and J by 1 base; unmatched bases: 3. The CDR3 is 14 residues long. CDR1 is ENHRY, CDR2 SYGVKD, per germline. CDR3 DNA sequence: TGTGCCACCGGACTAGCGGGGGCCCAAGAGACCCAGTACTTC. As protein: CATGLAGAQETQYF.

In the case of this clone: Relative to the germline gene, one junction end is altered; a read error may explain this. This chain uses TRBV4-3 with TRBJ2-1; the D gene is possibly TRBD1 (6 bases). Germline V gene data show CDR1 as LGHNA and CDR2 as YSLEER. The CDR3 is 14 residues long. For the CDR3, the DNA is TGCGCCAGCAGCCAAGATTCGAACCGGGACAAGATTCTCTTC. It encodes CASSQDSNRDKILF.

This rearrangement joins TRBV15 to TRBJ1-1, with 8 nucleotides matching TRBD1. CDR3 length: 18 residues. The V gene end was trimmed by 0 bases and the J gene end by 0 bases; junction bases not matched to a gene: 9. Germline V CDR1 and CDR2: LNHNV, YYDKDF (reference sequence). The CDR3 DNA sequence: TGTGCCACCAGCAGAGATCCCAGGGGGCGAATCATGAACACTGAAGCTTTCTTT. This translates into CATSRDPRGRIMNTEAFF.

This clone has a handful of counts. The chain uses TRBV6-5 and TRBJ1-1, with 8 bases aligning to TRBD1. CDR1 is MNHEY, CDR2 SVGAGI, per germline. V was pared by 5 bases and J by 4 bases, with 9 bases of the junction left unmatched. The CDR3 totals 15 residues. CDR3 nucleotide sequence: TGTGCCAGCAGTACTCAGGGGGCGAGTGGCACTGAAGCTTTCTTT. Protein: CASSTQGASGTEAFF.

This chain joins TRBV4-3 and TRBJ1-6; possibly TRBD1 for D (5 bases). CDR1 and CDR2 from the germline V gene are LGHNA and YSLEER. Between the trimmed V and J ends, which lost 1 base and 8 bases, there was a span of 12 bases. The CDR3 consists of 15 residues. Here the CDR3 DNA reads TGCGCCAGCAGCCAAGCCTCGGGGGGTGATTCACCCCTCCACTTT. Its protein is CASSQASGGDSPLHF.

The V call is TRBV11-1, the J call TRBJ1-2; D gene ambiguous. Trimming left V 1 base short and J 6 bases short, with 9 bases between. Germline V gene data show CDR1 as SGHAT and CDR2 as FQDESV (reference sequence). The CDR3 has 13 amino acids. The DNA for the CDR3 is TGTGCCAGCAGCTTAGACAGTTGGGATGGCTACACCTTC. Translating it yields CASSLDSWDGYTF.